These 15 T cell receptor beta chains came from one sample sequenced in a study of shared T cell receptors in the human thymus. Some clones are missing from TCRdb's copy, which holds only in-frame ones; the method was immunoSEQ multiplex PCR. The sample has approximately 660,000 clones, roughly 88% seen once. The same specimen was also included in a second study, on human thymus T cells.

The source material was thymocytes. The receptor source for this set is a boy younger than two with a congenital heart defect.

The V and J genes are TRBV5-6 and TRBJ1-2; 7 positions match TRBD1. From germline, CDR1 is SGHDT and CDR2 YYEEEE. The junction had 7 bases not matched to a gene; V was cut back by 0 bases and J by 5 bases. The CDR3 length is 15 residues. CDR3 in DNA: TGTGCCAGCAGCTTGGTTGACAGGGAGTGGTATGGCTACACCTTC. Translation: CASSLVDREWYGYTF.

The table lists this clone with a count of one. The J gene is TRBJ2-7, the V gene TRBV4-1; no reliable D call. The CDR3 extends over 13 amino acids. The germline CDR1 and CDR2 sequences are MGHRA and YSYEKL. The V and J ends lost 1 base and 3 bases respectively, with 7 bases between them. The CDR3 is CASSQVVGYEQYF. The CDR3 region has the DNA TGCGCCAGCAGCCAAGTCGTCGGCTACGAGCAGTACTTC.

V usage is TRBV2 and J usage is TRBJ2-4; TRBD2 aligns across 7 bases. The CDR3 is 18 amino acids. The J segment lost 0 bases and the V segment lost 6 bases, leaving 14 bases of the junction unmatched. The germline V gene has CDR1 SNHLY and CDR2 FYNNEI. CDR3 bases: TGTGCCAGCAGAATCAGGGTCGGGGAGGGCCTAGCCAAAAACATTCAGTACTTC. Translating it yields CASRIRVGEGLAKNIQYF.

The chain joins TRBV27 to TRBJ2-7, with unresolved D. Germline V gene data show CDR1 as MNHEY and CDR2 as SMNVEV (reference sequence). The CDR3 totals 11 residues. V lost 8 bases to trimming and J lost 6 bases, with 11 bases between them. The CDR3 loop is CASPRECEQYF. In DNA form, the CDR3 reads TGTGCCAGCCCCCGTGAGTGCGAGCAGTACTTC.

The chain links TRBV7-2 to TRBJ1-1; D remains unclear. The CDR3 consists of 16 residues. V was shortened by 1 base and J by 0 bases, with 12 bases between the two germline ends. Per germline, CDR1 SGHTA and CDR2 FQGNSA. The CDR3 loop reads CASSLGVTPMNTEAFF. In nucleotides, the CDR3 is TGTGCCAGCAGCTTAGGGGTGACACCAATGAACACTGAAGCTTTCTTT.

This chain uses TRBV6-5 with TRBJ1-1, with 7 bases fitting TRBD1. This CDR3 is 15 amino acids long. CDR1 and CDR2 (germline): MNHEY, SVGAGI. The V gene end was trimmed by 3 bases and the J gene end by 1 base; junction bases not matched to a gene: 5. DNA of the CDR3: TGTGCCAGCAGTTATAAAGGGGACAGGAACACTGAAGCTTTCTTT. It translates to CASSYKGDRNTEAFF.

This chain connects TRBV15 to TRBJ2-1; TRBD2 agrees at 12 bases. The V gene end was trimmed by 5 bases and the J gene end by 8 bases; junction bases not matched to a gene: 19. The CDR3 loop spans 19 amino acids. Germline V CDR1 and CDR2: LNHNV, YYDKDF (reference sequence). CDR3 coding DNA: TGTGCCACCAGCTGTTGGGCTAGCGGGAGGGATAGGGTTTTCGATGAGCAGTTCTTC. The encoded protein is CATSCWASGRDRVFDEQFF.

CDR3 DNA: TGTGCCAGCAGCCAAGTGCACAGTCCCGAGAAAGGCTATGGCTACACCTTC. As protein: CASSQVHSPEKGYGYTF. The chain links TRBV14 to TRBJ1-2; D unclear. Germline V lookup: CDR1 SGHDN, CDR2 FVKESK. The germline V and J ends were trimmed by 1 base and 4 bases, with 19 bases remaining between them. The CDR3 runs to 17 residues.

V is TRBV28 and J is TRBJ2-7; 7 bases agree with TRBD2. CDR1 is MDHEN, CDR2 SYDVKM, per germline. The CDR3 extends over 15 amino acids. The trim removed 5 bases at V and 3 bases at J, leaving 10 bases unmatched. CDR3 residues: CASSLSSAGHYEQYF. Here the CDR3 DNA reads TGTGCCAGCAGTCTCTCCTCAGCGGGGCACTACGAGCAGTACTTC.

This clone was counted only a few times. CDR3 loop: CASSPPDRGGPNEQFF. The CDR3 region has the DNA TGTGCCAGTAGTCCCCCGGACAGGGGTGGGCCCAATGAGCAGTTCTTC. This chain joins TRBV19 and TRBJ2-1; 9 bases agree with TRBD1. The J segment lost 6 bases and the V segment lost 5 bases, leaving 11 bases of the junction unmatched. Germline CDR1 reads LNHDA; CDR2 reads SQIVND (reference sequence). The CDR3 is 16 residues long.

Comment on this clone: Other DNA sequences in this specimen translate into the identical CDR3. This chain links TRBV7-2 with TRBJ2-3, with 14 bases identical to TRBD2. With V trimmed by 3 bases and J by 2 bases, 1 base remained unmatched. The CDR3 is made up of 16 amino acids. The germline V gene encodes CDR1 SGHTA and CDR2 FQGNSA. CDR3 sequence: CASSLGLAGDTDTQYF. In nucleotides, the CDR3 is TGTGCCAGCAGCTTGGGACTAGCGGGAGACACAGATACGCAGTATTTT. Based on the CDR3 plus reference TRBV7-2 and TRBJ2-3, the full variable domain is GAGVSQSPSNKVTEKGKDVELRCDPISGHTALYWYRQSLGQGLEFLIYFQGNSAPDKSGLPSDRFSAERTGGSVSTLTIQRTQQEDSAVYLCASSLGLAGDTDTQYFGPGTRLTVL.

The V call is TRBV11-3, the J call TRBJ2-5; the match to TRBD1 covers 11 bases. The germline V gene encodes CDR1 SGHNT and CDR2 YENEEA. Unmatched junction bases numbered 5, after V lost 5 bases and J lost 0 bases. The CDR3 contains 16 residues. The CDR3, as DNA: TGTGCCAGCAGCCCTGGGACAGGGGGGGACCAAGAGACCCAGTACTTC. Protein product: CASSPGTGGDQETQYF.

This chain links TRBV10-3 with TRBJ2-7; TRBD2 aligns across 11 bases. V lost 6 bases to trimming and J lost 1 base; unmatched junction nucleotides: 8. This CDR3 region has 16 residues. Germline V gene lookup returns CDR1 ENHRY and CDR2 SYGVKD. For the CDR3, the DNA is TGTGCCATCAGAGCTTCCGGGACTAGCGGATCCTACGAGCAGTACTTC. Its protein is CAIRASGTSGSYEQYF.

The chain employs TRBV27 and TRBJ1-1; possible D gene TRBD1, 5 bases. This CDR3 is built from 15 residues. CDR1 is MNHEY and CDR2 is SMNVEV in the germline V gene (reference sequence). V was cut by 5 bases and J by 0 bases, with 13 bases left in between. CDR3 amino acids: CASSPPAGLNTEAFF. The CDR3, as DNA: TGTGCCAGCAGTCCTCCAGCAGGGCTGAACACTGAAGCTTTCTTT.

This chain connects TRBV7-9 to TRBJ1-4; 9 positions agree with TRBD1. The CDR3 covers 15 residues. V shed 0 bases and J 8 bases; nucleotides not matched to a gene: 4. CDR1 SEHNR and CDR2 FQNEAQ come from the germline V gene (reference sequence). As DNA, the CDR3 is TGTGCCAGCAGCTTAGCCGGGACAGGGCGCGAAAAACTGTTTTTT. This translates into CASSLAGTGREKLFF.